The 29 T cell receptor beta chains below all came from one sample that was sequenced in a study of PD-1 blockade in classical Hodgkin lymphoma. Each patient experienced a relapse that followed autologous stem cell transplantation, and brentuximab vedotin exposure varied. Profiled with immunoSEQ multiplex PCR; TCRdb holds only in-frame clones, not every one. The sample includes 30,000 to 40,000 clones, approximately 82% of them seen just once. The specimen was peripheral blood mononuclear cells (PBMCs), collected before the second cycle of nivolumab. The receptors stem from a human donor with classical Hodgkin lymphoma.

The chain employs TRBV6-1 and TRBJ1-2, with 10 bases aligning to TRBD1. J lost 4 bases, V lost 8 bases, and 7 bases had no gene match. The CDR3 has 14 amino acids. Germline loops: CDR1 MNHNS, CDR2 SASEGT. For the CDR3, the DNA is TGTGCCAGCCGTTCCGGGACAGGGGCCTATGGCTACACCTTC. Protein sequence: CASRSGTGAYGYTF.

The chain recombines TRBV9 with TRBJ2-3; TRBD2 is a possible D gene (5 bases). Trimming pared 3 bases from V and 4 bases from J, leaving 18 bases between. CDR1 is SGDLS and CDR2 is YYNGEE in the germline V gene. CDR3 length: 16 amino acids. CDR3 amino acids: CASSGHSGIQADTQYF. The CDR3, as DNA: TGTGCCAGCAGCGGACACTCCGGGATTCAGGCAGATACGCAGTATTTT.

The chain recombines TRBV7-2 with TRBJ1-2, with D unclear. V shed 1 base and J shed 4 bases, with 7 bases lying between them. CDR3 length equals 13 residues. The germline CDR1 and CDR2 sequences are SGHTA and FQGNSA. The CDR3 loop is CASSLGTLYGYTF. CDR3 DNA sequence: TGTGCCAGCAGCTTAGGGACGCTCTATGGCTACACCTTC. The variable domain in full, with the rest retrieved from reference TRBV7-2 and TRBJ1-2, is GAGVSQSPSNKVTEKGKDVELRCDPISGHTALYWYRQSLGQGLEFLIYFQGNSAPDKSGLPSDRFSAERTGGSVSTLTIQRTQQEDSAVYLCASSLGTLYGYTFGSGTRLTVV.

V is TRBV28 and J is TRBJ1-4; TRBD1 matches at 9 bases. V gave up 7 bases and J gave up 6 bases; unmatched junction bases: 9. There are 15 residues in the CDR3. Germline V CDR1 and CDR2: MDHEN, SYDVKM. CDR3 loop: CASNLPGQGYEKLFF. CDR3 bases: TGTGCCAGCAATCTACCGGGACAGGGTTATGAAAAACTGTTTTTT.

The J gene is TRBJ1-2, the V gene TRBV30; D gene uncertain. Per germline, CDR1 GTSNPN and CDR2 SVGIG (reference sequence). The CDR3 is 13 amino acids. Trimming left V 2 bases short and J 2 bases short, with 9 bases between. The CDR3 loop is CAWSQEENYGYTF. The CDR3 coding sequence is TGTGCCTGGAGTCAGGAGGAGAACTATGGCTACACCTTC.

CDR3 region: CASSPLAGANYNEQFF. The CDR3 DNA is TGCGCCAGCAGCCCCTTAGCGGGGGCCAACTACAATGAGCAGTTCTTC. The chain couples TRBV4-1 to TRBJ2-1; 9 bases fit TRBD2. This CDR3 contains 16 residues. With V trimmed by 4 bases and J by 3 bases, 7 bases remained unmatched. Germline assignment: CDR1 MGHRA and CDR2 YSYEKL.

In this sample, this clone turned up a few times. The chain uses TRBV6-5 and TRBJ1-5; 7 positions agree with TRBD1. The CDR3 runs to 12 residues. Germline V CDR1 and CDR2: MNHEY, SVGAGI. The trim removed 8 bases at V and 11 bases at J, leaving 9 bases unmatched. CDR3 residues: CASRDRLSAQHF. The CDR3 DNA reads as TGTGCCAGCCGGGACAGACTATCAGCCCAGCATTTT.

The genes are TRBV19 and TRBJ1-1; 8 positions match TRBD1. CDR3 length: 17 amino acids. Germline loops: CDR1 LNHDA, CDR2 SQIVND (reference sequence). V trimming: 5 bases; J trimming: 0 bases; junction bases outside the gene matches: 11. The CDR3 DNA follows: TGTGCCAGTAGTTTCCTCCAGGGGGCCGGTATGAACACTGAAGCTTTCTTT. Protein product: CASSFLQGAGMNTEAFF.

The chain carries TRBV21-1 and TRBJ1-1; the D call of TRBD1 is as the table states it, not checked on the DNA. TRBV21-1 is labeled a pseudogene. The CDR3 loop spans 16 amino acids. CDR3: CASSPMGQRVNTEAFF. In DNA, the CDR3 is TGTGCCAGCAGCCCTATGGGCCAGAGAGTGAACACTGAAGCTTTCTTT.

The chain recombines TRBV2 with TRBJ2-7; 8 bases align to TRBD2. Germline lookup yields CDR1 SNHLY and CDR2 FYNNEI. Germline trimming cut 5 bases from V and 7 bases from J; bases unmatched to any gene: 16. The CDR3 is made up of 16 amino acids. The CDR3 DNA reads TGTGCCAGCAGTTACCCCGCCGGGACTAGGTTTCAAGAGCAGTACTTC. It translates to CASSYPAGTRFQEQYF.

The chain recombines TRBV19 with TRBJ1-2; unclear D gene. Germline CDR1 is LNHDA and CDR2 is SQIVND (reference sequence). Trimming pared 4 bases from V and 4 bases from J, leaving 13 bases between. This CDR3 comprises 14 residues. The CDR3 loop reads CASSTLDRSYGYTF. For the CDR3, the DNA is TGTGCCAGTAGTACCCTGGACCGTTCCTATGGCTACACCTTC.

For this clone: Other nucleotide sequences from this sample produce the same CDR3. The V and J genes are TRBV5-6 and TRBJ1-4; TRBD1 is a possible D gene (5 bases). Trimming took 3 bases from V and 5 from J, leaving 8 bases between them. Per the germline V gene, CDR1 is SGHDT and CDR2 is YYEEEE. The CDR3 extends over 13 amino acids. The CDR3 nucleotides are TGTGCCAGCAGCTCTGGGGGGAATGAAAAACTGTTTTTT. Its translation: CASSSGGNEKLFF.

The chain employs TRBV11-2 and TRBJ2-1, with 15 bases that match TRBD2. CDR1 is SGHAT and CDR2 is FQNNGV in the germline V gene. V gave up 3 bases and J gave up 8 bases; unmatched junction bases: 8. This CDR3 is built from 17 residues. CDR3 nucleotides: TGTGCCAGCAGCTTGGCAGGACTAGCGGGGGGGTTGGATGAGCAGTTCTTC. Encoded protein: CASSLAGLAGGLDEQFF.

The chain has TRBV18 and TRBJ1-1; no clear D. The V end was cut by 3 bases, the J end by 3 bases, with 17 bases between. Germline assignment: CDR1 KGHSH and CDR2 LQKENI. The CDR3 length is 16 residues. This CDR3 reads CASSPDFGSQYTEAFF. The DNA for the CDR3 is TGTGCCAGCTCACCGGACTTCGGGTCACAGTACACTGAAGCTTTCTTT. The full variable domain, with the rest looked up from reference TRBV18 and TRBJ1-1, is NAGVMQNPRHLVRRRGQEARLRCSPMKGHSHVYWYRQLPEEGLKFMVYLQKENIIDESGMPKERFSAEFPKEGPSILRIQQVVRGDSAAYFCASSPDFGSQYTEAFFGQGTRLTVV.

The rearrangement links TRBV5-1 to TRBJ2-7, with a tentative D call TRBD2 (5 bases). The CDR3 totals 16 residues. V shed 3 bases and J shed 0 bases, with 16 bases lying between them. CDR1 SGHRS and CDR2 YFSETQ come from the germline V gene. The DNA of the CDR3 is TGCGCCAGCAGCTCCCGGGGTAACCCAAGCTCCTACGAGCAGTACTTC. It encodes CASSSRGNPSSYEQYF.

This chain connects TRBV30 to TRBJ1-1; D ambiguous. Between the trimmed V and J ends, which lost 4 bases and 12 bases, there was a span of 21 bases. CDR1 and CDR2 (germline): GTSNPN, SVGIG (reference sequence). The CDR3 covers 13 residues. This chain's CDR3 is CAWTPDQPEATFF. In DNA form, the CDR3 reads TGTGCCTGGACCCCGGACCAGCCAGAAGCGACTTTCTTT.

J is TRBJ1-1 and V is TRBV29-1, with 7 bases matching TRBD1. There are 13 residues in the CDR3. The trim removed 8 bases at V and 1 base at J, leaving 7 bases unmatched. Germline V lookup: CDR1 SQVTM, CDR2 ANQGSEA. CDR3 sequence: CSPSRQGNTEAFF. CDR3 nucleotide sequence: TGCAGCCCGAGCCGACAGGGGAACACTGAAGCTTTCTTT. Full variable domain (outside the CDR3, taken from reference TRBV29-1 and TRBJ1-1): SAVISQKPSRDICQRGTSLTIQCQVDSQVTMMFWYRQQPGQSLTLIATANQGSEATYESGFVIDKFPISRPNLTFSTLTVSNMSPEDSSIYLCSPSRQGNTEAFFGQGTRLTVV.

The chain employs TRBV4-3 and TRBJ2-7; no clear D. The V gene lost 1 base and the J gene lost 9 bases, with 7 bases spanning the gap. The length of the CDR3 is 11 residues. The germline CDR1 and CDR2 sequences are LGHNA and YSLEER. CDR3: CASSQGERQYF. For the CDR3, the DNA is TGCGCCAGCAGCCAAGGTGAGCGGCAGTACTTC.

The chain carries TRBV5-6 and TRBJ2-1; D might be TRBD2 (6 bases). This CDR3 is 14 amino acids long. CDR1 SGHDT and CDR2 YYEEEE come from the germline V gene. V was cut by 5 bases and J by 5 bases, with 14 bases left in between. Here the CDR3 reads CASSPGSSHNEQFF. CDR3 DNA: TGTGCCAGCAGTCCCGGGAGCAGTCACAATGAGCAGTTCTTC.

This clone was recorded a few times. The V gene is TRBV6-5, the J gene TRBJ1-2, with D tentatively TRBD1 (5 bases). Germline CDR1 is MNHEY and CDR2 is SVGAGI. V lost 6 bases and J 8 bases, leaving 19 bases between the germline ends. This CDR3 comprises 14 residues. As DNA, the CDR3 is TGTGCCAGCAGCTCCACCATGGGGGGGGTCGGCTACACCTTC. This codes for CASSSTMGGVGYTF.

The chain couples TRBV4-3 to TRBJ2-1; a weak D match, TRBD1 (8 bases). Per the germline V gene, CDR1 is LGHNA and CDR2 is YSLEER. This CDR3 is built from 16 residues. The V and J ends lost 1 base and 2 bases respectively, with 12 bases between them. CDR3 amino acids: CASSQAQGGPYNEQFF. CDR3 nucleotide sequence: TGCGCCAGCAGCCAAGCACAGGGGGGGCCCTACAATGAGCAGTTCTTC.

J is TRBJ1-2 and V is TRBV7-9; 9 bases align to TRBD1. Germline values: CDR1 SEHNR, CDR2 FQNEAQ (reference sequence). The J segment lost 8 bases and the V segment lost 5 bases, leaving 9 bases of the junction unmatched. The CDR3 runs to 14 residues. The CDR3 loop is CASSADRGYGGYTF. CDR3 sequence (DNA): TGTGCCAGCAGCGCGGACAGGGGATACGGGGGCTACACCTTC.

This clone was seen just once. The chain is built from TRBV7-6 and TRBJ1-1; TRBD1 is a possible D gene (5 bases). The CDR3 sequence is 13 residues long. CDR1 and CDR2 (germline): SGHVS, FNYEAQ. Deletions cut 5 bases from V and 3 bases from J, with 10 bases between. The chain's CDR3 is CASSPRAHTEAFF. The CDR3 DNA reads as TGTGCCAGCAGCCCCAGGGCCCACACTGAAGCTTTCTTT.

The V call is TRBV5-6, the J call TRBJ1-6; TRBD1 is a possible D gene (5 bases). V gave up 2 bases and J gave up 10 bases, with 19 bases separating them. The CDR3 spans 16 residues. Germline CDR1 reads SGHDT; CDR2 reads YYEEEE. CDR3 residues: CASSLPPHGAMSPLHF. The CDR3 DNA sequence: TGTGCCAGCAGCTTACCCCCCCACGGGGCTATGTCACCCCTCCACTTT.

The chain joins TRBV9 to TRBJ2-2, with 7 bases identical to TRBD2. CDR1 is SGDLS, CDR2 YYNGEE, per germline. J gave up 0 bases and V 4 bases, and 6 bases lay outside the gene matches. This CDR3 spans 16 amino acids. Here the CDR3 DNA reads TGTGCCAGCAGCCGTCCCGGGACTACGAACACCGGGGAGCTGTTTTTT. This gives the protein CASSRPGTTNTGELFF.

The CDR3 protein is CAWKRSMNTEAFF. The CDR3 nucleotides are TGTGCCTGGAAACGGTCCATGAACACTGAAGCTTTCTTT. The V call is TRBV30, the J call TRBJ1-1, with D unclear. Germline V CDR1 and CDR2: GTSNPN, SVGIG (reference sequence). The CDR3 runs 13 residues. The V and J ends lost 4 bases and 0 bases respectively, with 9 bases between them.

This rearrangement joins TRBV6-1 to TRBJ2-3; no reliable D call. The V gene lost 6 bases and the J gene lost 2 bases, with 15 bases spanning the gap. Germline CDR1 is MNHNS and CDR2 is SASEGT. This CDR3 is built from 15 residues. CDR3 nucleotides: TGTGCCAGCAGGTCCCGCCCAGTTCTCACAGATACGCAGTATTTT. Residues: CASRSRPVLTDTQYF.

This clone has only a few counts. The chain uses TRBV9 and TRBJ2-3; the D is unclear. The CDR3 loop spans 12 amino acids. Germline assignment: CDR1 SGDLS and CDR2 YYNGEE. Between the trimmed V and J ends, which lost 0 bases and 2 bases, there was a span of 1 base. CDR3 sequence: CASSVDTDTQYF. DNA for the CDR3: TGTGCCAGCAGCGTAGACACAGATACGCAGTATTTT.

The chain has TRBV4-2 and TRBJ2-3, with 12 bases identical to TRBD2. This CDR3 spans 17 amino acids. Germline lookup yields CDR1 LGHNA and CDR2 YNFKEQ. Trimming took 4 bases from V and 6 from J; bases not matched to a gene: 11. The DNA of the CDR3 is TGTGCCAGCAGCCTCCGGGCTAGCGGGGGGGCCGGGGATACGCAGTATTTT. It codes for CASSLRASGGAGDTQYF.